These 11 T cell receptor beta chains came from one sample sequenced in a study of T cell changes during pregnancy in multiple sclerosis. Data came from immunoSEQ multiplex PCR; TCRdb stores just in-frame clones and leaves some out. The sample lists some 77,000 clones; roughly 91% were seen once. This sample comprised peripheral blood, obtained after pregnancy. These TCRs come from a female donor in good health, enrolled as a control in a pregnancy study.

J is TRBJ2-3 and V is TRBV6-5; D possibly corresponds to TRBD2 (7 bases). The CDR3 runs 16 residues. Germline loops: CDR1 MNHEY, CDR2 SVGAGI. Trimming took 0 bases from V and 3 from J, leaving 13 bases between them. This CDR3 reads CASSYSRGGETDTQYF. CDR3 nucleotide sequence: TGTGCCAGCAGTTACTCGAGAGGGGGGGAGACAGATACGCAGTATTTT.

The chain uses TRBV18 and TRBJ1-1; the D gene is possibly TRBD1 (5 bases). Germline CDR1 is KGHSH and CDR2 is LQKENI. The CDR3 has 15 residues. V was pared by 10 bases and J by 4 bases, with 22 bases between. The CDR3: CATHSNGGVGTEAFF. The CDR3 DNA follows: TGTGCCACCCATTCTAATGGGGGGGTTGGCACTGAAGCTTTCTTT.

The J gene is TRBJ1-6, the V gene TRBV19, with TRBD1 as a possible D gene (6 bases). The CDR3 has 15 residues. Germline V gives CDR1 LNHDA, CDR2 SQIVND (reference sequence). Trimming left V 7 bases short and J 7 bases short, with 17 bases between. The CDR3 protein is CASTLGQGLNSPLHF. Here the CDR3 DNA reads TGTGCCAGTACCCTGGGGCAGGGGCTCAATTCACCCCTCCACTTT. Full variable domain (remainder filled in from reference TRBV19 and TRBJ1-6): DGGITQSPKYLFRKEGQNVTLSCEQNLNHDAMYWYRQDPGQGLRLIYYSQIVNDFQKGDIAEGYSVSREKKESFPLTVTSAQKNPTAFYLCASTLGQGLNSPLHFGNGTRLTVT.

The chain links TRBV27 to TRBJ1-2; a weak D match, TRBD1 (6 bases). CDR1 and CDR2 from the germline V gene are MNHEY and SMNVEV (reference sequence). The length of the CDR3 is 17 residues. V dropped 5 bases and J dropped 4 bases, with 23 bases sitting between them. CDR3 in DNA: TGTGCCAGCAGTCCCCGGGGGGGCTCAAGGGGAATCTATGGCTACACCTTC. Translated, it gives CASSPRGGSRGIYGYTF.

This chain connects TRBV29-1 to TRBJ2-7, with TRBD2 identical over 7 bases. CDR1 and CDR2 (germline): SQVTM, ANQGSEA. Unmatched junction bases numbered 11, after V lost 4 bases and J lost 2 bases. This CDR3 has 15 residues. CDR3 sequence (DNA): TGCAGCGTTGCCGGAAATTACGCGGGAGCCTACGAGCAGTACTTC. Residues: CSVAGNYAGAYEQYF.

This sequence joins TRBV18 and TRBJ2-1; a possible D gene is TRBD1 (6 bases). The CDR3 contains 14 residues. V lost 3 bases and J 8 bases, leaving 14 bases between the germline ends. CDR1 is KGHSH, CDR2 LQKENI, per germline. The CDR3 region is CASSPLAGAYEQFF. DNA of the CDR3: TGTGCCAGCTCACCCCTAGCAGGGGCCTATGAGCAGTTCTTC.

This clone was seen a single time. This sequence joins TRBV4-2 and TRBJ1-5; TRBD1 is a possible D gene (6 bases). CDR3 length: 15 residues. The V gene lost 1 base and the J gene lost 3 bases, with 10 bases spanning the gap. Germline V gives CDR1 LGHNA, CDR2 YNFKEQ. DNA of the CDR3: TGTGCCAGCAGCCAAGGACAGGCCGCCAATCAGCCCCAGCATTTT. Translating it yields CASSQGQAANQPQHF.

The rearrangement uses TRBV7-2 and TRBJ2-5; perhaps TRBD1 as D (6 bases). This CDR3 is 15 amino acids long. Deletions cut 4 bases from V and 9 bases from J, with 21 bases between. The V gene's germline CDR1 is SGHTA and CDR2 FQGNSA. The chain's CDR3 is CASSSTPGHPRAQYF. In nucleotides, the CDR3 is TGTGCCAGCAGCTCGACACCGGGACACCCCAGGGCCCAGTACTTC.

This chain joins TRBV11-2 and TRBJ1-1; a weak D match, TRBD1 (6 bases). The CDR3 sequence is 17 residues long. V was trimmed by 2 bases and J by 3 bases, leaving 19 bases between them. CDR1 and CDR2 (germline): SGHAT, FQNNGV. In DNA, the CDR3 is TGTGCCAGCAGCTTACGCGCGCGCGGGGGCAGGGACACTGAAGCTTTCTTT. Protein product: CASSLRARGGRDTEAFF.

The V call is TRBV18, the J call TRBJ1-1; no reliable D call. Between the trimmed V and J ends, which lost 1 base and 8 bases, there was a span of 17 bases. Looked up from germline, CDR1 is KGHSH and CDR2 is LQKENI. This CDR3 contains 15 residues. CDR3: CASSPQEGITDEAFF. Written as DNA, the CDR3 is TGTGCCAGCTCACCACAAGAGGGAATAACCGACGAAGCTTTCTTT.

This clone was detected only once. V usage is TRBV7-8 and J usage is TRBJ2-5; possibly TRBD2 for D (6 bases). V was cut by 5 bases and J by 5 bases, with 15 bases left in between. Germline CDR1 is SGHVS and CDR2 is FQNEAQ. CDR3 length: 14 amino acids. DNA for the CDR3: TGTGCCAGCAGCCGTACTACGGCGGGGGAGACCCAGTACTTC. This gives the protein CASSRTTAGETQYF.